This T cell receptor (beta chain) comes out of a study of response to subunit inactivated influenza vaccine. TCRdb re-called the RT-PCR reads through MiXCR, storing one row per CDR3 protein. The profile shows some 570,000 distinct CDR3 sequences, over 9% of them singletons. Germline V gene data show CDR1 as SEHNR and CDR2 as FQNEAQ (reference sequence). This CDR3 contains 12 residues. Trimming took off 1 base at V and 9 bases at J, with 10 bases between the two ends. This clonotype occurred a few times. These data are also associated with another study on T cells expressing NK-cell markers. That study reports: Synthesis of TCR beta cDNA relied on 5'RACE template switching carrying UMIs. Where a handful of donors were concerned, these clonotypes also led the CD3+CD56-NKG2C+ fraction.

The V call is TRBV7-9, the J call TRBJ2-7, with D perhaps assigned TRBD1 or TRBD2 (6 bases each). This specimen was PBMCs from blood, taken on the day of vaccination. The clonotype was recovered from a man aged 50-60 years who received an inactivated influenza vaccine. The chain's CDR3 is CASSLEGGTQYF. The CDR3 DNA reads TGTGCCAGCAGCTTAGAGGGGGGTACGCAGTACTTC.